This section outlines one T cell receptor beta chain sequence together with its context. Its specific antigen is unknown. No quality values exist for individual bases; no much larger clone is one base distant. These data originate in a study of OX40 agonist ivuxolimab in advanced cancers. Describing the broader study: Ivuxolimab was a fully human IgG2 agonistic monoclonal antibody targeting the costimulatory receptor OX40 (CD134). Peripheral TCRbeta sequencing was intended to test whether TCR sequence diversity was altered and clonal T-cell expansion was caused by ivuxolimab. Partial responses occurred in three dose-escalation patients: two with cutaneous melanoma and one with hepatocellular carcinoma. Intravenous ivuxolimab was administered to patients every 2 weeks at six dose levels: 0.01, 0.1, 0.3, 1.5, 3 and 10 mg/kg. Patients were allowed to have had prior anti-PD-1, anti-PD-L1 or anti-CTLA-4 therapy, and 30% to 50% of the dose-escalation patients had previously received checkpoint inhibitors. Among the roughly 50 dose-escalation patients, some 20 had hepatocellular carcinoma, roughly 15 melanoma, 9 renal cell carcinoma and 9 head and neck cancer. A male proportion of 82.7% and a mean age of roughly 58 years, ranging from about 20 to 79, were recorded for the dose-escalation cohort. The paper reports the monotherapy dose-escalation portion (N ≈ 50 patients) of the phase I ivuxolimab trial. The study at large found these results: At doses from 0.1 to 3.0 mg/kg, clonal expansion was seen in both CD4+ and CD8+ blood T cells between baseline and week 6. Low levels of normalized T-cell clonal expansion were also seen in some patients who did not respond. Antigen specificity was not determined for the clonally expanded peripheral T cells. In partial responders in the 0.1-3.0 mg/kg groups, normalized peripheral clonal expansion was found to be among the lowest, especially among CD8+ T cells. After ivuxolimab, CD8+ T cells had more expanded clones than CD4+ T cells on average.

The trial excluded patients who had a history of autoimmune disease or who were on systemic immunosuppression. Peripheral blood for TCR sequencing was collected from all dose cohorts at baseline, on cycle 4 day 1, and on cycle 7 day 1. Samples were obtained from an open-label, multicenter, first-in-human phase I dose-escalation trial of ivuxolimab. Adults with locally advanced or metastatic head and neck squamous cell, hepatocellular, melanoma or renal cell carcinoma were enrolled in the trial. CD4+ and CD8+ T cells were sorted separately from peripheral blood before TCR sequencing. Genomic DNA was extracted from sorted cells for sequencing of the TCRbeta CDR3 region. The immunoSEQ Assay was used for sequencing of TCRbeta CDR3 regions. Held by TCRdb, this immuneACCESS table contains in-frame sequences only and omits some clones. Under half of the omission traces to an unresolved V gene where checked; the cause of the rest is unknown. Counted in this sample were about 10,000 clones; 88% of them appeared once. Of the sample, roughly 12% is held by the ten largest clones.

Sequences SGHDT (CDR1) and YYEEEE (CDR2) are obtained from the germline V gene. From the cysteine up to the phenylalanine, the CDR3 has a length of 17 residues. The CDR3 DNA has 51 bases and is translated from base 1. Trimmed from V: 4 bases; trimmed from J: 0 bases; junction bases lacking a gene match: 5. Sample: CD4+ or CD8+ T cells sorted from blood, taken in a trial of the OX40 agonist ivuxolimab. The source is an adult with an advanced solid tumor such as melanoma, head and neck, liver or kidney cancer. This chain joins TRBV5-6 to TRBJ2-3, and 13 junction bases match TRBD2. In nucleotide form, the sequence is TGTGCCAGCAGCGAACTAGCGGGGGGGTTGAGCACAGATACGCAGTATTTT. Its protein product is CASSELAGGLSTDTQYF.